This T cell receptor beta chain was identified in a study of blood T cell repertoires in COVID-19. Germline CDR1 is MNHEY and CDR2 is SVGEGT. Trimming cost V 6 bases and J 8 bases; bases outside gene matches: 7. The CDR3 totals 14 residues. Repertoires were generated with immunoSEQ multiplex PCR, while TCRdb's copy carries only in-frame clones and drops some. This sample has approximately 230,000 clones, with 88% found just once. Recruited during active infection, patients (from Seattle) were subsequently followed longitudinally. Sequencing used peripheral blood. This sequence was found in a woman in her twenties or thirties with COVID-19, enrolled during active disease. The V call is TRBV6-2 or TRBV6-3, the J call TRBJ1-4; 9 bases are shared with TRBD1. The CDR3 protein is CASSRGQGREKLFF. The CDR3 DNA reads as TGTGCCAGCAGCCGGGGACAGGGAAGGGAAAAACTGTTTTTT.